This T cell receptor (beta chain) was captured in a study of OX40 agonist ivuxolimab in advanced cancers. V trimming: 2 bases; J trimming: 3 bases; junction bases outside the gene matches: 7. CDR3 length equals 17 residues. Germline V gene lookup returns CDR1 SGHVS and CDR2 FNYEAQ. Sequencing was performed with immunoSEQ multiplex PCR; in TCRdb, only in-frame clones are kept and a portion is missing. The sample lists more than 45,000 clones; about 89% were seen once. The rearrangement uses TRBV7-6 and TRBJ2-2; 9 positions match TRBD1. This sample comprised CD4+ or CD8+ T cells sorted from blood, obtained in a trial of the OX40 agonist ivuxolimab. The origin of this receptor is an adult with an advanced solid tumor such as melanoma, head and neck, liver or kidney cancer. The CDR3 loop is CASSLIPRQGDTGELFF. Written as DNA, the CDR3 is TGTGCCAGCAGCTTAATCCCGAGACAGGGGGACACCGGGGAGCTGTTTTTT. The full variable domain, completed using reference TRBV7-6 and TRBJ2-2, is GAGVSQSPRYKVTKRGQDVALRCDPISGHVSLYWYRQALGQGPEFLTYFNYEAQQDKSGLPNDRFSAERPEGSISTLTIQRTEQRDSAMYRCASSLIPRQGDTGELFFGEGSRLTVL.